Presented here are 25 T cell receptor beta chains from one specimen sequenced in a study of T cells in Graves' hyperthyroidism and ophthalmopathy. Using RNA transcripts as the source, TCR beta CDR3 regions were amplified. RT-PCR in the first round (using the HTBI primer set) targeted the TCR CDR3. Using its own MiXCR run on the multiplex PCR reads, TCRdb lists one record per CDR3 protein. The sample holds 750,000 to 950,000 distinct CDR3 sequences, 35% to 45% seen once. The sequenced sample was blood. The receptors come from a man aged 18 to 35 with Graves' hyperthyroidism.

The chain uses TRBV20-1 and TRBJ1-5, with 10 bases matching TRBD1. Germline CDR1 and CDR2: DFQATT and SNEGSKA (reference sequence). The CDR3 spans 15 residues. Trimming cost V 6 bases and J 5 bases; bases outside gene matches: 10. The CDR3 sequence: CSAGPGQGPYQPQHF. For the CDR3, the DNA is TGCAGTGCCGGACCGGGACAGGGGCCCTATCAGCCCCAGCATTTT.

Many counts were recorded for this clonotype. The germline gene is not matched at one end of the junction; a read error may be the cause. This chain uses TRBV4-1 with TRBJ2-7; 8 nucleotides align to TRBD1. The germline V gene has CDR1 MGHRA and CDR2 YSYEKL. The CDR3 has 13 amino acids. CDR3 loop: CASSQGASYEQYF. As DNA, the CDR3 is TGTGCCAGCAGCCAGGGGGCCTCCTACGAGCAGTACTTC.

V is TRBV14 and J is TRBJ1-6; D gene unclear. The V end was cut by 4 bases, the J end by 8 bases, with 15 bases between. The CDR3 consists of 15 residues. Looked up from germline, CDR1 is SGHDN and CDR2 is FVKESK. The CDR3 DNA reads TGTGCCAGCAGCCGACGGGCCCCCCCGGATTCACCCCTCCACTTT. It translates to CASSRRAPPDSPLHF.

Details on this clonotype: A much larger clone lies one base from this, so it may be a read error. This chain connects TRBV19 to TRBJ1-5; 9 bases fit TRBD1. J lost 6 bases, V lost 7 bases, and 13 bases had no gene match. The CDR3 is 16 residues long. Germline CDR1 is LNHDA and CDR2 is SQIVND (reference sequence). Here the CDR3 DNA reads TGTGCCAGTACGCCGGGGGCGACAGGGGGATGTCAGCCCCAGCATTTT. Protein sequence: CASTPGATGGCQPQHF.

The rearrangement uses TRBV29-1 and TRBJ2-7; D tentatively reads TRBD1 or TRBD2 (5 bases each). Per the germline V gene, CDR1 is SQVTM and CDR2 is ANQGSEA. The length of the CDR3 is 12 residues. V dropped 7 bases and J dropped 2 bases, with 12 bases sitting between them. The CDR3 here is CSESVGAYEQYF. The CDR3 bases are TGCAGCGAATCAGTGGGGGCCTACGAGCAGTACTTC.

This chain links TRBV5-1 with TRBJ2-2; no clear D gene. The V and J ends lost 4 bases and 2 bases respectively, with 15 bases between them. CDR3 size: 16 residues. CDR1 is SGHRS, CDR2 YFSETQ, per germline. CDR3 amino acids: CASSTLRALNTGELFF. CDR3 DNA: TGCGCCAGCAGCACTCTCCGGGCCCTAAACACCGGGGAGCTGTTTTTT.

The chain links TRBV10-3 to TRBJ1-6, with 7 bases aligning to TRBD1. The CDR3 is made up of 14 amino acids. In germline, CDR1 is ENHRY, CDR2 SYGVKD. J was trimmed by 6 bases and V by 6 bases; bases with no gene match: 5. The CDR3 region has the DNA TGTGCCATCAGAGGACAGGACAGTAATTCACCCCTCCACTTT. Translated: CAIRGQDSNSPLHF.

For this clonotype: A read error may be the cause here, since a much bigger clone is one base away. V usage is TRBV7-2 and J usage is TRBJ2-5; tentative D call: TRBD2 (5 bases). The CDR3 runs 13 residues. CDR1 and CDR2 (germline): SGHTA, FQGNSA. This CDR3 is CVSSPGIQETQYF. CDR3 DNA: TGTGTCAGCAGCCCCGGGATACAAGAGACCCAGTACTTC.

V gene TRBV6-5 combines with J gene TRBJ2-7; a weak D match, TRBD2 (7 bases). Trimming shortened V by 8 bases and J by 7 bases, and 18 bases separated the two germline ends. The germline V gene encodes CDR1 MNHEY and CDR2 SVGAGI. CDR3 length equals 13 residues. The CDR3 spells CASRGGGSREQYF. The CDR3 nucleotides read TGTGCCAGCCGAGGGGGGGGATCTCGGGAGCAGTACTTC.

The V gene is TRBV7-2, the J gene TRBJ1-1; 7 nucleotides match TRBD1. CDR3 length: 13 residues. CDR1 SGHTA and CDR2 FQGNSA come from the germline V gene. The V and J ends lost 8 bases and 8 bases, in that order; junction bases with no gene match: 11. For the CDR3, the DNA is TGTGCCAGCTCACCCGGACAGGACCGCGAAGCTTTCTTT. Protein: CASSPGQDREAFF.

The chain employs TRBV5-6 and TRBJ2-5; D unresolved. Germline V gene sequence: CDR1 SGHDT, CDR2 YYEEEE. V was trimmed by 4 bases and J by 3 bases, leaving 13 bases between them. The CDR3 contains 14 residues. The CDR3 is CASSRSDGEETQYF. The CDR3 region has the DNA TGTGCCAGCAGCAGGTCGGACGGAGAAGAGACCCAGTACTTC.

The chain links TRBV7-9 to TRBJ1-5, with TRBD1 matching over 9 bases. With 2 bases clipped from V and 4 bases from J, the junction kept 6 bases outside the gene matches. Germline-derived CDR1 and CDR2 are SEHNR and FQNEAQ (reference sequence). The CDR3 runs to 16 residues. CDR3: CASSLPGQGANQPQHF. CDR3 nucleotide sequence: TGTGCCAGCAGCTTACCGGGACAGGGTGCTAATCAGCCCCAGCATTTT.

In regard to this clonotype: One base away lies a much larger clone, so this may be a sequencing read error. The genes are TRBV7-6 and TRBJ2-7; D possibly corresponds to TRBD1 (5 bases). CDR1 and CDR2 from the germline V gene are SGHVS and FNYEAQ. This CDR3 is built from 15 residues. The CDR3 region is CAGSPTERSSYEQYF. CDR3 coding DNA: TGTGCCGGCAGCCCGACAGAAAGGAGCTCCTACGAGCAGTACTTC.

The J gene is TRBJ2-1, the V gene TRBV10-3; D may match TRBD1 or TRBD2 (5 bases each). The V end was cut by 11 bases, the J end by 6 bases, with 20 bases between. Looked up from germline, CDR1 is ENHRY and CDR2 is SYGVKD. This CDR3 has 14 amino acids. CDR3 sequence (DNA): TGTGCCGCCTTGGACGGGGCTAGCCTCAATGAGCAGTTCTTC. As protein: CAALDGASLNEQFF.

Ten or more counts support this clonotype. The chain is built from TRBV2 and TRBJ1-1, with TRBD1 identical over 9 bases. Germline CDR1 is SNHLY and CDR2 is FYNNEI. Trimming took 8 bases from V and 0 from J; bases not matched to a gene: 13. This CDR3 has 17 residues. CDR3 sequence: CASARSGQGHMNTEAFF. In nucleotides, the CDR3 is TGTGCCAGCGCACGTTCGGGACAGGGCCATATGAACACTGAAGCTTTCTTT. Full variable domain (remainder filled in from reference TRBV2 and TRBJ1-1): EPEVTQTPSHQVTQMGQEVILRCVPISNHLYFYWYRQILGQKVEFLVSFYNNEISEKSEIFDDQFSVERPDGSNFTLKIRSTKLEDSAMYFCASARSGQGHMNTEAFFGQGTRLTVV.

This chain links TRBV12-3 or TRBV12-4 with TRBJ1-2, with TRBD1 matching 11 bases. With 5 bases clipped from V and 9 bases from J, the junction kept 5 bases outside the gene matches. CDR3 length: 13 amino acids. CDR3 in amino acids: CASSGQGASSYTF. DNA of the CDR3: TGTGCCAGCAGTGGACAGGGGGCGTCGAGCTACACCTTC.

As for this clonotype: A read error may be the cause here, since a much bigger clone is one base away. The chain joins TRBV27 to TRBJ1-2; a weak D match, TRBD1 (5 bases). V was trimmed by 4 bases and J by 5 bases, leaving 17 bases between them. CDR1 and CDR2 from the germline V gene are MNHEY and SMNVEV (reference sequence). CDR3 size: 15 residues. Here the CDR3 DNA reads TGTGCCAGCAGTTCCGGGACGGAGGCCGTGTATGGCTACACCTTC. It yields the protein CASSSGTEAVYGYTF.

The chain joins TRBV19 to TRBJ2-5; D is unclear. Germline V gives CDR1 LNHDA, CDR2 SQIVND (reference sequence). V lost 5 bases and J 3 bases, leaving 7 bases between the germline ends. The CDR3 runs to 12 residues. The CDR3 here is CASSLNEETQYF. CDR3 in DNA: TGTGCCAGTAGTCTGAACGAAGAGACCCAGTACTTC.

V and J are TRBV12-5 and TRBJ1-3; D perhaps matches TRBD1 (6 bases). CDR3 size: 15 residues. The V gene's germline CDR1 is LGHNT and CDR2 FRNRAP. V lost 0 bases and J lost 1, with 7 bases in between. Here the CDR3 reads CASGLVTGSGNTIYF. The DNA of the CDR3 is TGTGCTAGTGGTTTGGTCACAGGGTCTGGAAACACCATATATTTT.

This clonotype has ten or more counts. This rearrangement joins TRBV29-1 to TRBJ1-2; D not resolved. The germline V gene has CDR1 SQVTM and CDR2 ANQGSEA. The CDR3 covers 9 residues. Trimming pared 5 bases from V and 8 bases from J, leaving 6 bases between. The chain's CDR3 is CSVSEGYTF. The DNA of the CDR3 is TGCAGCGTTTCCGAGGGCTACACCTTC.

The chain joins TRBV27 to TRBJ2-7; D is unresolved. This CDR3 has 13 residues. V was pared by 6 bases and J by 5 bases, with 14 bases between. The germline CDR1 and CDR2 sequences are MNHEY and SMNVEV (reference sequence). CDR3 protein: CASSNPRKDEQYF. CDR3 nucleotide sequence: TGTGCCAGCAGCAACCCACGGAAGGACGAGCAGTACTTC.

There are a few counts of this clonotype. This chain connects TRBV6-4 to TRBJ2-2; D is perhaps TRBD1 or TRBD2 (5 bases each). CDR3 size: 13 residues. Germline-derived CDR1 and CDR2 are MRHNA and SNTAGT. Trimming removed 1 base from V and 5 bases from J, with 5 bases in between. CDR3 DNA: TGTGCCAGCAGTGACTGGGGGACCGGGGAGCTGTTTTTT. This encodes CASSDWGTGELFF.

The chain uses TRBV29-1 and TRBJ2-7; D is unresolved. V was clipped by 5 bases and J by 7 bases, with 15 bases between them. Germline V gene data show CDR1 as SQVTM and CDR2 as ANQGSEA. The CDR3 contains 12 residues. Here the CDR3 DNA reads TGCAGCGTTCTGACACCCCCCTTGGAGCAGTACTTC. It is translated as CSVLTPPLEQYF.

On this clonotype itself: Compared with germline, one end of the junction differs, possibly owing to a read error. J is TRBJ2-5 and V is TRBV12-3 or TRBV12-4; D is possibly TRBD1 or TRBD2 (5 bases each). The CDR3 is 14 amino acids. CDR3 nucleotide sequence: TGTGTCAGCAGTCCCCGTGGGGGAAGAGAAACCCAGTACTTC. Its protein is CVSSPRGGRETQYF.

The table lists this clonotype with many counts. The genes are TRBV10-3 and TRBJ2-7, with TRBD2 matching over 10 bases. The CDR3 has 14 amino acids. CDR1 is ENHRY, CDR2 SYGVKD, per germline. The V gene end was trimmed by 10 bases and the J gene end by 4 bases; junction bases not matched to a gene: 10. CDR3 protein: CATSRTSGAYEQYF. The DNA of the CDR3 is TGTGCCACCTCCCGGACTAGCGGAGCATACGAGCAGTACTTC.